This T cell receptor (beta chain) came from a study of blood T cell repertoires in COVID-19. V lost 7 bases to trimming and J lost 3 bases, with 10 bases between them. Germline assignment: CDR1 SGHDN and CDR2 FVKESK. The CDR3 extends over 13 amino acids. This clone has a count of ten or more. Generated by immunoSEQ multiplex PCR, the TCRdb table keeps only in-frame clones and is missing some. The sample holds some 160,000 clones, around 80% seen once. Sample: PBMCs or T cells enriched from blood (not recorded which). The clonotype comes from a woman between 55 and 75 years old who had recovered from COVID-19. The chain employs TRBV14 and TRBJ1-3; D is ambiguous. In nucleotides, the CDR3 is TGTGCCAGCACGGAGTATGTTGGAAACACCATATATTTT. It codes for CASTEYVGNTIYF.